Shown below are 3 T cell receptor beta chains from a single sample sequenced in a study of blood T cell repertoires in COVID-19. Profiled with immunoSEQ multiplex PCR; TCRdb holds only in-frame clones, not every one. The sample shows 150,000 to 200,000 clones, roughly 87% of them seen only once. Material: PBMCs or T cells enriched from blood (not recorded which). The receptors derive from a human donor with acute COVID-19. The donor label of this sample is uncertain.

The chain employs TRBV19 and TRBJ2-1, with 13 bases identical to TRBD2. Germline trimming cut 3 bases from V and 5 bases from J; bases unmatched to any gene: 1. The CDR3 has 15 residues. Germline V gene data show CDR1 as LNHDA and CDR2 as SQIVND (reference sequence). Here the CDR3 reads CASSMGLAGNNEQFF. DNA for the CDR3: TGTGCCAGTAGTATGGGACTAGCGGGAAACAATGAGCAGTTCTTC.

This clone has just a few counts. J is TRBJ2-7 and V is TRBV5-5, with 9 positions matching TRBD2. CDR1 SGHKS and CDR2 YYEKEE come from the germline V gene (reference sequence). The CDR3 has 16 residues. V lost 0 bases and J lost 6; bases outside the gene matches: 10. The CDR3 loop reads CASSLEGGTSLGEQYF. CDR3 nucleotide sequence: TGTGCCAGCAGCTTGGAGGGGGGGACTAGCCTTGGCGAGCAGTACTTC.

This chain connects TRBV14 to TRBJ1-3; the D gene is possibly TRBD1 (5 bases). CDR1 is SGHDN and CDR2 is FVKESK in the germline V gene. V was pared by 4 bases and J by 4 bases, with 11 bases between. The CDR3 covers 14 residues. The CDR3 coding sequence is TGTGCCAGCAGCCGGGAGGGGTCGGGAAACACCATATATTTT. Protein product: CASSREGSGNTIYF.